Presented here are 5 T cell receptor beta chains from one specimen sequenced in a study of cytomegalovirus exposure and HLA in healthy donors. PCR employed 60 Vbeta and 13 Jbeta primers. This table comes from immunoSEQ multiplex PCR, and its TCRdb copy is limited to in-frame clones, with some not included. Of under 200,000 clones listed, roughly 78% are singletons. The specimen was PBMCs. The receptors were gathered from a woman aged 40 to 50 in good health and CMV-seronegative.

The chain recombines TRBV19 with TRBJ2-3; D gene ambiguous. V lost 3 bases to trimming and J lost 4 bases, with 5 bases between them. Germline values: CDR1 LNHDA, CDR2 SQIVND (reference sequence). The CDR3 sequence is 12 residues long. CDR3 region: CASSIPADTQYF. The DNA for the CDR3 is TGTGCCAGTAGTATCCCTGCAGATACGCAGTATTTT.

V gene TRBV5-1 combines with J gene TRBJ1-1; TRBD1 matches at 7 bases. With 4 bases clipped from V and 0 bases from J, the junction kept 9 bases outside the gene matches. Germline V gives CDR1 SGHRS, CDR2 YFSETQ. The CDR3 loop spans 16 amino acids. The CDR3 region is CASSRDSQYMNTEAFF. The DNA of the CDR3 is TGCGCCAGCAGCCGGGACAGCCAGTACATGAACACTGAAGCTTTCTTT.

The chain couples TRBV2 to TRBJ2-7; 10 bases are shared with TRBD1. The CDR3 covers 14 residues. CDR1 is SNHLY, CDR2 FYNNEI, per germline. Trimming took 7 bases from V and 2 from J; bases not matched to a gene: 5. The DNA of the CDR3 is TGTGCCAGCACCGGGGGGACAGGGGCCTACGAGCAGTACTTC. This codes for CASTGGTGAYEQYF.

This sequence joins TRBV9 and TRBJ1-2; 7 nucleotides align to TRBD1. The junction had 11 bases not matched to a gene; V was cut back by 3 bases and J by 3 bases. Germline CDR1 reads SGDLS; CDR2 reads YYNGEE. The CDR3 is 16 amino acids. For the CDR3, the DNA is TGTGCCAGCAGCGGTCACCAGGGGGGCGCGGACTATGGCTACACCTTC. Its protein is CASSGHQGGADYGYTF.

The V and J genes are TRBV29-1 and TRBJ1-2; possible D gene TRBD1, 6 bases. CDR1 is SQVTM and CDR2 is ANQGSEA in the germline V gene. This CDR3 has 13 residues. V lost 3 bases, J lost 1 base, and 9 bases lay in between. The CDR3 reads CSVERGNNYGYTF. The CDR3 DNA is TGCAGCGTTGAGAGGGGGAATAACTATGGCTACACCTTC. Full variable domain (missing parts from reference TRBV29-1 and TRBJ1-2): SAVISQKPSRDICQRGTSLTIQCQVDSQVTMMFWYRQQPGQSLTLIATANQGSEATYESGFVIDKFPISRPNLTFSTLTVSNMSPEDSSIYLCSVERGNNYGYTFGSGTRLTVV.